The present T cell receptor beta chain was sequenced within a study of cytomegalovirus exposure and HLA in healthy donors. Whole-study results and caveats: Later work associated roughly 17,000 TCR beta sequences with HLA alleles at 0.05 false discovery rate. In a later analysis, most CMV-associated TCR beta chains appeared HLA-restricted.

The primer mix had 60 Vbeta and 13 Jbeta primers. The repertoire was sequenced with immunoSEQ multiplex PCR; TCRdb's copy has only in-frame clones and lacks some. The repertoire has 150,000 to 200,000 clones, about 81% of them found once; the top ten carry around 2%. Comment on this clone: No antigen is known for it. A junction boundary mismatches the germline segment, possibly from a read error.

Germline CDR1 and CDR2: SEHNR and FQNEAQ (reference sequence). The CDR3 covers 12 residues. Sequenced input: PBMCs. The chain is built from TRBV7-9 and TRBJ1-1, with D possibly being TRBD1 (6 bases). This TCR was sampled from a man aged 18 to 29 in good health and CMV-seronegative. CDR3 sequence: CSSSLTTGEAFF. The CDR3 region has the DNA TGTTCCAGCAGCTTAACAACAGGGGAAGCTTTCTTT.